This passage covers 5 T cell receptor beta chains from one sample sequenced in a study of CD8 T cells in Susac syndrome. RNA totalling about 0.5 to 1 ug underwent reverse transcription with random hexamers. TCRdb analysed the immunoSEQ multiplex PCR reads with MiXCR anew, one entry per CDR3 protein. The sample contains hundreds of thousands of distinct CDR3 sequences, roughly 95% of which appear only once. The sequenced sample was CD4+ T cells from PBMCs. These receptors were obtained from a human donor with Susac syndrome.

The chain links TRBV28 to TRBJ2-5, with D perhaps matching TRBD1 or TRBD2 (5 bases each). The V end was cut by 3 bases, the J end by 4 bases, with 24 bases between. Per germline, CDR1 MDHEN and CDR2 SYDVKM. This CDR3 comprises 18 residues. CDR3 coding DNA: TGTGCCAGCAGTTTCGCCCCGTCGACGGGGCGGTGGGCAGAGACCCAGTACTTC. Protein product: CASSFAPSTGRWAETQYF.

The V and J genes are TRBV20-1 and TRBJ1-2, with D perhaps TRBD1 (5 bases). The V gene's germline CDR1 is DFQATT and CDR2 SNEGSKA (reference sequence). Trimming removed 4 bases at V and 3 bases at J, with 12 bases between. The CDR3 sequence is 13 residues long. The CDR3 sequence is CSAKGPLDYGYTF. In DNA form, the CDR3 reads TGCAGTGCTAAGGGACCTCTAGACTATGGCTACACCTTC.

V usage is TRBV27 and J usage is TRBJ1-2, with TRBD1 matching 7 bases. The V and J ends lost 2 bases and 2 bases, in that order; junction bases with no gene match: 5. The CDR3 covers 15 residues. CDR1 and CDR2 from the germline V gene are MNHEY and SMNVEV (reference sequence). The CDR3 region is CASSLIPTGNYGYTF. For the CDR3, the DNA is TGTGCCAGCAGTTTAATCCCGACAGGGAACTATGGCTACACCTTC.

This rearrangement joins TRBV20-1 to TRBJ2-4; possibly TRBD2 for D (6 bases). There are 13 residues in the CDR3. The germline gives CDR1 DFQATT, CDR2 SNEGSKA (reference sequence). V was clipped by 3 bases and J by 8 bases, with 14 bases between them. The CDR3 bases are TGCAGTGCTAGGGGTGCGGGGCTCCACATTCAGTACTTC. This translates into CSARGAGLHIQYF.

This chain joins TRBV6-5 and TRBJ2-3, with TRBD1 matching over 7 bases. This CDR3 is 15 amino acids long. The germline gives CDR1 MNHEY, CDR2 SVGAGI. J was trimmed by 2 bases and V by 2 bases; bases with no gene match: 4. The CDR3 DNA sequence: TGTGCCAGCAGTTACCAGGGGGTTACCACAGATACGCAGTATTTT. Its protein product is CASSYQGVTTDTQYF.